This T cell receptor (beta chain) emerged from a study of cytomegalovirus exposure and HLA in healthy donors. The CDR3 has 12 amino acids. V was cut by 3 bases and J by 7 bases, with 9 bases left in between. Germline V CDR1 and CDR2: SNHLY, FYNNEI. TCRdb keeps only in-frame clones here, not all; method: immunoSEQ multiplex PCR. The sample has approximately 160,000 clones, more than 80% seen once. The chain recombines TRBV2 with TRBJ1-1, with D hard to call. What was sequenced was PBMCs. The TCR sequence derives from a woman under 30 in good health and CMV-seropositive. The CDR3 sequence: CASSEELGEAFF. CDR3 bases: TGTGCCAGCAGTGAGGAGTTAGGTGAAGCTTTCTTT.